This T cell receptor (beta chain) was identified in a study of cytomegalovirus exposure and HLA in healthy donors. On this clone: Its specificity is not known.

Study-wide findings and caveats: Among the CMV-associated chains, a few were confirmed in vitro as specific for CMV antigens. As was reported, the classifier diagnosed cytomegalovirus status with high specificity and sensitivity. Rare sequences made up most TCRs, while some public TCRs were found in many donors. Associated with cytomegalovirus, according to the listing, were around 170 TCR beta chains.

The CDR3 is 12 amino acids. CDR1 SQVTM and CDR2 ANQGSEA come from the germline V gene. J lost 13 bases, V lost 4 bases, and 8 bases had no gene match. The protocol was immunoSEQ multiplex PCR, while the TCRdb copy is restricted to in-frame clones and leaves out a portion. The sample includes around 150,000 clones, around four fifths of them seen just once. The sequenced sample was PBMCs. The chain uses TRBV29-1 and TRBJ2-1; TRBD2 agrees at 9 bases. This sequence was found in a man aged 25 to 40 in good health and CMV-seropositive. The CDR3 DNA reads as TGCAGCGTTGGGAGTAGCGGGGGCGAACAGTTCTTC. Encoded protein: CSVGSSGGEQFF.